One and the same sample provided the 25 T cell receptor beta chains below, sequenced in a study of blood T cells in healthy people across ages. A second PCR of roughly 7 to 11 cycles used a sample-barcoded 5' primer and a J-beta primer mix. TCRdb reanalysed the 5' RACE reads using MiXCR and keeps one entry per CDR3 protein. The sample shows about 780,000 distinct CDR3 sequences, about 26% of them seen only once. These data were also reused for a study on T cells of mothers and their children.

The sample was blood. The receptors stem from a boy aged 5-17 years in good health.

In this sample, this clonotype turned up a few times. The rearrangement links TRBV11-2 to TRBJ2-1; D is perhaps TRBD1 (5 bases). The germline gives CDR1 SGHAT, CDR2 FQNNGV. The CDR3 is 15 amino acids. Trimming removed 2 bases from V and 7 bases from J, with 15 bases in between. The CDR3 nucleotides are TGTGCCAGCAGCTTAAAAGGGGCAGTGGGGAATGAGCAGTTCTTC. This gives the protein CASSLKGAVGNEQFF.

The chain links TRBV20-1 to TRBJ2-5, with a possible D match to TRBD1 (5 bases). The DNA end favors TRBJ2-7, so the J call may be wrong. This CDR3 region has 15 residues. Germline V gives CDR1 DFQATT, CDR2 SNEGSKA (reference sequence). CDR3 amino acids: CSARDLGRLSHEQYF. The DNA of the CDR3 is TGCAGTGCTAGAGATCTGGGGCGCCTTTCCCACGAGCAGTACTTC.

This clonotype was picked up a small number of times. The rearrangement joins TRBV12-3 or TRBV12-4 to TRBJ2-1; the match to TRBD2 covers 7 bases. The CDR3 consists of 15 residues. Trimming took 7 bases from V and 4 from J; bases not matched to a gene: 10. The CDR3 is CASTFGDYLYNEQFF. The CDR3 bases are TGTGCCAGCACCTTTGGGGACTACCTATACAATGAGCAGTTCTTC.

This clonotype was picked up many times. This rearrangement joins TRBV20-1 to TRBJ2-1, with 11 bases matching TRBD2. The CDR3 loop spans 16 amino acids. CDR1 DFQATT and CDR2 SNEGSKA come from the germline V gene (reference sequence). V was clipped by 6 bases and J by 6 bases; unmatched bases: 13. CDR3 loop: CSAIGPGSGGANEQFF. The CDR3 region has the DNA TGCAGTGCCATCGGACCTGGTAGCGGGGGGGCCAATGAGCAGTTCTTC.

The chain is built from TRBV12-3 or TRBV12-4 and TRBJ2-3, with a possible D match to TRBD2 (5 bases). The CDR3 loop spans 13 amino acids. V lost 4 bases to trimming and J lost 4 bases, with 9 bases between them. The CDR3 loop is CASSYGRADTQYF. The CDR3 nucleotides are TGTGCCAGCAGTTACGGGCGGGCAGATACGCAGTATTTT.

This clonotype was seen more than once but under ten times. This chain connects TRBV3-1 to TRBJ2-3; D is possibly TRBD1 or TRBD2 (5 bases each). The length of the CDR3 is 16 residues. Germline CDR1 reads LGHDT; CDR2 reads YNNKEL (reference sequence). Trimming shortened V by 1 base and J by 2 bases, and 13 bases separated the two germline ends. The CDR3 DNA sequence: TGTGCCAGCAGCCAAGTAAGTGGGGACCCCACAGATACGCAGTATTTT. The encoded protein is CASSQVSGDPTDTQYF.

A few counts support this clonotype. The junction shows a germline mismatch at one end, possibly a read error. V gene TRBV29-1 combines with J gene TRBJ2-2, with 7 bases that match TRBD2. The CDR3 is 12 residues long. Germline V gene sequence: CDR1 SQVTM, CDR2 ANQGSEA. CDR3 sequence (DNA): TGCAGCTCAAAAGCGGGAACCGGGGGGCTGTTTTTT. Its translation: CSSKAGTGGLFF.

CDR3 DNA: TGTGCCAGCAGCCAAGCCCACCCCGACAGGGTAAACATTCAGTACTTC. Translating it yields CASSQAHPDRVNIQYF. The rearrangement links TRBV14 to TRBJ2-4, with TRBD1 matching over 7 bases. This CDR3 region has 16 residues. CDR1 and CDR2 from the germline V gene are SGHDN and FVKESK. V was pared by 1 base and J by 6 bases, with 9 bases of the junction left unmatched.

This chain connects TRBV5-1 to TRBJ2-5; possibly TRBD1 for D (5 bases). This CDR3 has 15 amino acids. V was clipped by 4 bases and J by 5 bases, with 18 bases between them. Germline V lookup: CDR1 SGHRS, CDR2 YFSETQ. CDR3 residues: CASSPGASWKETQYF. The DNA of the CDR3 is TGCGCCAGCAGCCCTGGGGCTAGTTGGAAGGAGACCCAGTACTTC.

V and J are TRBV7-9 and TRBJ1-4, with D perhaps matching TRBD1 (6 bases). The CDR3 runs 14 residues. CDR1 and CDR2 (germline): SEHNR, FQNEAQ (reference sequence). Trimming shortened V by 4 bases and J by 7 bases, and 13 bases separated the two germline ends. Here the CDR3 DNA reads TGTGCCAGCAGCTCCAGGGGTGCGGCTGAAAAACTGTTTTTT. It translates to CASSSRGAAEKLFF.

This clonotype showed up just once. This sequence joins TRBV7-2 and TRBJ2-1; 7 bases are shared with TRBD2. The CDR3 loop spans 14 amino acids. V shed 6 bases and J 10 bases; nucleotides not matched to a gene: 12. Germline assignment: CDR1 SGHTA and CDR2 FQGNSA. The CDR3 spells CASSLSGALREQFF. CDR3 sequence (DNA): TGTGCCAGCAGTCTGAGCGGGGCCCTTCGGGAGCAGTTCTTC.

This clonotype was seen just once. V gene TRBV30 combines with J gene TRBJ2-1, with a weak D call TRBD2 (6 bases). Germline V lookup: CDR1 GTSNPN, CDR2 SVGIG (reference sequence). The V and J ends lost 4 bases and 5 bases respectively, with 15 bases between them. This CDR3 region has 14 residues. The CDR3, as DNA: TGTGCCTGGAAATTCGCAGGAGGGCACAATGAGCAGTTCTTC. Its protein product is CAWKFAGGHNEQFF. Complete variable domain (other parts from reference TRBV30 and TRBJ2-1): SQTIHQWPATLVQPVGSPLSLECTVEGTSNPNLYWYRQAAGRGLQLLFYSVGIGQISSEVPQNLSASRPQDRQFILSSKKLLLSDSGFYLCAWKFAGGHNEQFFGPGTRLTVL.

This clonotype was recorded a few times. The chain uses TRBV5-1 and TRBJ2-4; 7 positions agree with TRBD2. The CDR3 is 14 amino acids. V lost 5 bases and J lost 4; bases outside the gene matches: 6. Germline V lookup: CDR1 SGHRS, CDR2 YFSETQ. In DNA, the CDR3 is TGCGCCAGCAGTTCGAGTAGCGGGAAAAACATTCAGTACTTC. Encoded protein: CASSSSSGKNIQYF.

This clonotype was seen more than once but under ten times. The genes are TRBV7-9 and TRBJ1-2; the D gene is possibly TRBD1 (5 bases). The CDR3 has 15 residues. Germline values: CDR1 SEHNR, CDR2 FQNEAQ (reference sequence). V lost 1 base and J lost 2, with 11 bases in between. The CDR3, as DNA: TGTGCCAGCAGCTTAGGGGTTGCAGGGAACTATGGCTACACCTTC. Amino acids: CASSLGVAGNYGYTF.

The rearrangement uses TRBV24-1 and TRBJ2-2, with D tentatively TRBD1 (6 bases). This CDR3 is 15 amino acids long. The V gene's germline CDR1 is KGHDR and CDR2 SFDVKD. V was cut by 7 bases and J by 0 bases, with 11 bases left in between. In nucleotides, the CDR3 is TGTGCCACCAGGTCAGGACAGTCGAACACCGGGGAGCTGTTTTTT. Its translation: CATRSGQSNTGELFF.

This clonotype occurred once. The V gene is TRBV5-1, the J gene TRBJ1-4, with TRBD1 as a possible D gene (5 bases). CDR3 length: 20 amino acids. Per the germline V gene, CDR1 is SGHRS and CDR2 is YFSETQ. Trimming took off 4 bases at V and 0 bases at J, with 25 bases between the two ends. CDR3 in DNA: TGCGCCAGCAGCCATGGCCCCGGGACTCCTAAAATAGCAACTAATGAAAAACTGTTTTTT. This gives the protein CASSHGPGTPKIATNEKLFF.

A few counts support this clonotype. The rearrangement uses TRBV4-1 and TRBJ1-4; D is uncertain. The CDR3 runs 15 residues. Trimming shortened V by 4 bases and J by 3 bases, and 12 bases separated the two germline ends. Germline V gene sequence: CDR1 MGHRA, CDR2 YSYEKL. CDR3 sequence (DNA): TGCGCCAGCAGCCCGATGGGATTGGCTAATGAAAAACTGTTTTTT. Translated, it gives CASSPMGLANEKLFF.

The V gene is TRBV7-2, the J gene TRBJ1-2; no reliable D call. This CDR3 is built from 13 residues. Germline loops: CDR1 SGHTA, CDR2 FQGNSA. V lost 1 base and J lost 3, with 6 bases in between. This CDR3 reads CASSLGRHYGYTF. The CDR3 nucleotides read TGTGCCAGCAGCTTAGGCAGACACTATGGCTACACCTTC.

Concerning this clonotype: A junction boundary mismatches the germline segment, possibly from a read error. The rearrangement links TRBV4-2 to TRBJ2-7; TRBD2 matches 10 bases. CDR1 is LGHNA, CDR2 YNFKEQ, per germline. CDR3 size: 17 residues. Written as DNA, the CDR3 is TGTGCCAGCAGCCCCAGGGCTACTAGCGGGGAGAACAATGAGCGGTTCTTC. Protein product: CASSPRATSGENNERFF.

This clonotype has just a few counts. The chain uses TRBV5-1 and TRBJ2-1; 9 positions agree with TRBD2. With V trimmed by 5 bases and J by 3 bases, 9 bases remained unmatched. Looked up from germline, CDR1 is SGHRS and CDR2 is YFSETQ. This CDR3 is 16 amino acids long. The CDR3 DNA follows: TGCGCCAGCAGAGACACTAGCGGGCGTCACTACAATGAGCAGTTCTTC. It encodes CASRDTSGRHYNEQFF. Together with reference TRBV5-1 and TRBJ2-1, the CDR3 gives the full variable domain: KAGVTQTPRYLIKTRGQQVTLSCSPISGHRSVSWYQQTPGQGLQFLFEYFSETQRNKGNFPGRFSGRQFSNSRSEMNVSTLELGDSALYLCASRDTSGRHYNEQFFGPGTRLTVL.

The rearrangement uses TRBV5-5 and TRBJ1-2; the D is unclear. The CDR3 consists of 14 residues. Trimming took 1 base from V and 2 from J, leaving 9 bases between them. Germline values: CDR1 SGHKS, CDR2 YYEKEE (reference sequence). CDR3 bases: TGTGCCAGCAGCTTGTCCGGGCTCAACTATGGCTACACCTTC. This translates into CASSLSGLNYGYTF. Full variable domain (rest looked up from reference TRBV5-5 and TRBJ1-2): DAGVTQSPTHLIKTRGQQVTLRCSPISGHKSVSWYQQVLGQGPQFIFQYYEKEERGRGNFPDRFSARQFPNYSSELNVNALLLGDSALYLCASSLSGLNYGYTFGSGTRLTVV.

This clonotype came up a few times. One end of the junction is discordant with germline, which a read error may explain. This sequence joins TRBV10-3 and TRBJ2-7, with D hard to call. CDR3 length equals 14 residues. The germline gives CDR1 ENHRY, CDR2 SYGVKD. The CDR3 DNA reads as TGTGCCATCACCAGAGAATCGGCCTCCGACGAGCAGTACTTC. Translated: CAITRESASDEQYF.

This clonotype showed up just a few times. Germline and junction disagree at one end, which may indicate a read error. V and J are TRBV9 and TRBJ2-5; TRBD1 aligns across 7 bases. Germline V gives CDR1 SGDLS, CDR2 YYNGEE. This CDR3 contains 17 residues. CDR3 sequence reads: CASCVSPLDRTQETQYF. The CDR3 DNA reads as TGTGCCAGCTGCGTTTCCCCCCTGGACAGGACACAAGAGACCCAGTACTTC.

This chain links TRBV21-1 with TRBJ2-5; the table's D call, TRBD1, was not checked against the DNA. TRBV21-1 is annotated as a pseudogene. The CDR3 is made up of 15 amino acids. The CDR3 spells CASEGAGGMQETQYF. The CDR3 DNA sequence: TGTGCCAGCGAGGGCGCGGGGGGAATGCAAGAGACCCAGTACTTC.

In the case of this clonotype: The junction differs from germline at one of its ends, possibly a read error. This chain links TRBV5-5 with TRBJ1-1; tentative D call: TRBD1 (6 bases). CDR3 length: 14 residues. The germline V gene has CDR1 SGHKS and CDR2 YYEKEE (reference sequence). The CDR3 nucleotides read TGTGCCAGCAGCTGGCCCGGACAGAACACTGTAGCTTTCTTT. This gives the protein CASSWPGQNTVAFF.